The TCR beta chain under discussion was sequenced for a study of cytomegalovirus exposure and HLA in healthy donors (dated by TCRdb to about 2017). With respect to the entire study: An earlier analysis of several hundred of the donors reported 250 to 300 Gb of sequence data and 117 million unique TCR beta sequences from 190 million or so T cells. Roughly 300 gigabases of sequencing data and 70 million to 100 million unique TCR sequences were included in an early release covering around 650 HLA-typed donors. Of the approximately 400 genotyped donors, around 81% fell in the genetic ancestry cluster associated with self-reported Caucasian donors. The study aimed to test whether signatures of past pathogen exposure could be identified by cataloging public T cell receptors. The study used immunosequencing to profile the T cell repertoires of hundreds of subjects and linked those repertoires to cytomegalovirus serostatus. In addition to the first cohort of 650 to 800 subjects, a separate validation cohort of around 110 different subjects was used. High-throughput TCR immunosequencing, statistical association of individual TCRs with disease status, and machine learning were combined to predict cytomegalovirus infection status. A later analysis re-examined previously published TCR beta repertoires from several hundred donors and added high-resolution HLA genotyping to investigate patterns of TCR occurrence. Rather than drawing on any new phenotypic data, the later analysis identified candidate immune exposures from TCR beta sequences and the way those sequences occurred across donors. An earlier analysis of fewer than 700 of the donors applied high-throughput TCR beta sequencing to assess whether each TCR beta V gene segment acted as functional or pseudogenic. Alongside the repertoire data, information on donor age, sex, ethnicity and CMV serostatus was compiled. In a later genetic analysis, genome-wide SNP genotypes for about 60% of the 666 donors were used, and that subset was treated as a discovery cohort. Every repertoire in the discovery cohort had been generated on one and the same sequencing platform. HLA typing covered class I and class II loci at four-digit resolution. The number of typed donors differed by locus: roughly 629-630 for A, B, C, DRB1 and DQB1; 500 to 550 for DQA1; 606 for DPA1; and 400 to 480 for DPB1. Four or five DR-DQ haplotypes were handled as single units for association and clustering, since linkage in the cohort was strong. Among roughly 400 genotyped donors of the cohort, an average of around 220,000 unique TCR beta nucleotide sequences was sequenced per donor, of which approximately 18% were non-productive.

The cohort consisted of 650 to 700 healthy bone marrow donors. Cohort members were all nominally healthy when sampled, although unrecorded immune exposures were likely present. The donor tested CMV seropositive, placing the donor among the approximately 290 seropositive members of the cohort. Every donor gave a peripheral blood sample, and the peripheral blood mononuclear cells from that sample were used for TCR beta sequencing. Genomic DNA was extracted from the blood cell samples with the Qiagen DNeasy Blood Extraction Kit. The library was built by means of the immunoSEQ multiplex PCR assay. For the multiplex PCR, a mixture combining 60 forward primers for TCR Vbeta segments and 13 reverse primers for TCR Jbeta segments was used. Amplification of the CDR3 region of rearranged TCR beta genes was performed with a multiplex PCR assay on genomic DNA. The Illumina HiSeq System was used to sequence the amplified TCR beta libraries as 87-base-pair reads. As for the original processing: A later analysis tallied some 79 million unique TCR beta chains across the 666 repertoires, and some 10 million of those chains were shared by two or more donors. A nearest-neighbor algorithm error-corrected the raw reads and collapsed the reads into unique sequences, merging closely related sequences to remove PCR and sequencing errors. CDR3 sequences were aligned to IMGT reference sequences to assign V, D and J gene segments. Each retained sequence needed at least a six-nucleotide match to both a V gene segment and a J gene segment. Rearrangements were called productive when the CDR3 lacked stop codons and stayed in frame with V and J; all others were non-productive. CDR3 was defined according to IMGT convention as the region running from the second conserved V-encoded cysteine to the conserved J-encoded phenylalanine. The earlier analysis of some 540 of the donors excluded any sequence lacking an unambiguous match to a single V gene segment. In an earlier analysis of approximately 550 of the donors, V segments were called functional above 56.7% productive rearrangements and were called segregating when the between-donor standard deviation exceeded 5%. A statistical classification framework was developed to diagnose cytomegalovirus status using the catalog of TCR beta chain sequences. In a later analysis, TCR nucleotide sequences were compared against IMGT/GENE-DB human TR gene sequences so that V and J genes could be assigned. Using the TCRdist pipeline, a later analysis assigned CDR3 sequences along with most-parsimonious VDJ recombination scenarios. In a later analysis, each TCR beta chain was defined by its CDR3 amino acid sequence together with its V-gene family, and reads without a unique V-gene family were excluded. In a later analysis, fewer than 600 highly shared, low-generation-probability nucleotide sequences were removed to address suspected cross-contamination and a sequencing artifact. A later analysis calculated a clonal expansion index for each public chain from normalized within-repertoire ranks of inferred template counts. A later analysis computed generation probabilities with a VDJ recombination model fitted to out-of-frame rearrangements, and checked the results against IGoR. Hypergeometric tests were used in a later analysis to score TCR-TCR, TCR-HLA and TCR-CMV co-occurrence, with a repertoire-size bias correction applied to the TCR pairs. To estimate false discovery rates, a later analysis permuted the HLA or CMV assignments 20 times. In a later analysis, co-occurring TCRs were grouped using DBSCAN, with TCRdist sequence similarity added in when clustering inside HLA-allele-positive subsets. For co-occurrence clustering, repertoires with fewer than 30,000 or more than 120,000 public chains were excluded, along with about five repertoires with anomalous nucleotide sharing. TCRdb holds this immuneACCESS table with in-frame rearrangements only. Some clones are missing; in checked studies, unresolved V genes explain under half, and the rest has no known cause. The V and J calls and clone size are taken from that table; D and trimming were inferred from the DNA. For this sample the table gives around 190,000 clones, of which roughly 75% were detected only once. More than 4% of the sample goes to the ten largest clones.

The paper as a whole reports these results and caveats: The cohort was sequenced for TCR beta chains only, and without alpha or paired-chain data the features that could be detected were limited. HLA typing was unavailable for some donors at each locus, so association tests used only the typed subset. The authors suggested that the approach could potentially be generalized to other disease states and immunological phenotypes. According to a later analysis, TCR association rates differed among HLA loci, with DRB1 alleles showing the most associated TCRs and HLA-C alleles showing the fewest. Immune exposure information for the cohort was limited to CMV serostatus. In a later genetic analysis, a missense DCLRE1C variant was associated with V-gene and J-gene trimming of TCR beta chains, and the association was replicated in an independent cohort. Compared with the approximately 700-donor mean, donors in an Asian-associated ancestry cluster had fewer N-insertions in productive TCRs, according to a later genetic analysis. In both the original and validation cohorts, the classifier was reported to diagnose cytomegalovirus status with high specificity and sensitivity. A later analysis reported that several top co-occurrence clusters appeared linked to parvovirus B19, influenza, CMV and Epstein-Barr virus. A group of highly shared sequence variants was considered likely to be a technical artifact of the sequencing pipeline. Some IMGT-functional V segments, including TRBV6-2 and TRBV6-3, could not be told apart with the 87-base-pair reads, so those segments were excluded. Most CMV-associated TCR beta chains appeared to be HLA-restricted in a later analysis, and the HLA associations seemed to be driven largely by CMV exposure. An earlier analysis of around 500 of the donors showed that most TCR beta V segments appeared in productive rearrangements either about 87% or about 30% of the time, which broadly matched IMGT annotations. A total of 164 TCR beta chains were listed by the study as associated with cytomegalovirus. Correlated functional status among segregating V segments might reflect linkage disequilibrium, but an unknown experimental factor could not be ruled out. Presence/absence analyses assumed roughly uniform sequencing depth across donors, an assumption that may not hold. A few of the identified cytomegalovirus-associated TCR beta chains were confirmed in vitro to be specific for cytomegalovirus antigens. Compared with equally common non-associated chains, HLA-associated TCR beta chains in a later analysis were more clonally expanded and had lower generation probabilities. When HLA alleles, especially DR and DQ, strongly co-occurred, attributing TCR associations to individual alleles was difficult. A further reported finding was that TCR beta sequences accurately predicted the HLA-A and HLA-B alleles for most subjects in the first cohort. A later analysis associated about 17,000 TCR beta sequences with specific HLA alleles at a false discovery rate of 0.05. Most TCR sequences were observed very rarely across donors, whereas some public TCRs were present in many individuals. Roughly 15 rarely observed V segments, including chromosome 9 orphons, were excluded from the earlier analysis of just under 600 of the donors because counts were too low.

With respect to this clone: This clone's antigen is unknown. No much larger clone exists at a distance of one base, and base qualities are not known.

V trim: 4 bases; J trim: 5 bases; unmatched bases: 4. The CDR3 measures 15 amino acids from cysteine to phenylalanine. Just CDR3 DNA is preserved here, 45 bases in frame from base 1. CDR1 and CDR2, per the germline V gene, are SGHRS and YFSETQ. Recombination joined TRBV5-1 with TRBJ1-6, with 9 central nucleotides matching TRBD1. This sequence was found in a man younger than 40 in good health and CMV-seropositive. The material sequenced was PBMCs. Read as DNA, the sequence is TGCGCCAGCAGCATTGGGACAGGGAATAATTCACCCCTCCACTTT. Translated, this is CASSIGTGNNSPLHF.